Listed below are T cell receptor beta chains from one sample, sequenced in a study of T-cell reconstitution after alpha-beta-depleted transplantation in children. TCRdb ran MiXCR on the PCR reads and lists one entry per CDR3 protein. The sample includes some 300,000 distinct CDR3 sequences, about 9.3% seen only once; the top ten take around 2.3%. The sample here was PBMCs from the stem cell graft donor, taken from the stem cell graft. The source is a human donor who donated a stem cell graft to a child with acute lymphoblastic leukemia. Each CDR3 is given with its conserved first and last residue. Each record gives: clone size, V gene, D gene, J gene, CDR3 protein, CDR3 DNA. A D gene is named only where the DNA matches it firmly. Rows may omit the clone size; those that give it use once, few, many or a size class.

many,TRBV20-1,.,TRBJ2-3,CSASGDRAGYTDTQYF,TGCAGTGCTAGTGGGGACAGAGCGGGCTACACAGATACGCAGTATTTT
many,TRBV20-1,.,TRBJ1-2,CSAAPGSGGYTF,TGCAGTGCGGCCCCAGGGAGTGGCGGCTACACCTTC
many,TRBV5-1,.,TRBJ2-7,CASSFSNNYEQYF,TGCGCCAGCAGCTTTTCCAACAATTACGAGCAGTACTTC
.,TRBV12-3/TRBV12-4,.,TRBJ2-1,CASSAGTGDNEQFF,TGTGCCAGCAGTGCCGGGACGGGAGACAATGAGCAGTTCTTC
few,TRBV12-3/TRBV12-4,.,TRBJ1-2,CASSLEQVTGYTF,TGTGCCAGCAGTTTAGAGCAGGTGACTGGCTACACCTTC
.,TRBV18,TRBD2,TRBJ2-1,CASSPLPLAGGPHNEQFF,TGTGCCAGCTCACCACTACCACTAGCGGGAGGGCCCCACAATGAGCAGTTCTTC
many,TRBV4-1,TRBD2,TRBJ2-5,CASSPFGVGLAGGPETQYF,TGCGCCAGCAGCCCTTTTGGTGTGGGACTAGCGGGAGGGCCTGAGACCCAGTACTTC
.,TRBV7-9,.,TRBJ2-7,CASSLPSFYEQYF,TGTGCCAGCAGCTTACCGAGCTTCTACGAGCAGTACTTC
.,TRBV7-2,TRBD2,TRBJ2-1,CASSSLRGTSVYNEQFF,TGTGCCAGCAGCTCACTCCGGGGGACTAGCGTCTACAATGAGCAGTTCTTC
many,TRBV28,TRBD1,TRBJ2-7,CASSWGLDRSYEQYF,TGTGCCAGCAGTTGGGGATTGGACAGGAGCTACGAGCAGTACTTC
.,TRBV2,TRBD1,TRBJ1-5,CASSEQGQGYNQPQHF,TGTGCCAGCAGTGAACAGGGACAGGGGTACAATCAGCCCCAGCATTTT
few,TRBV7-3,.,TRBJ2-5,CASSTLQGPQYF,TGTGCCAGCAGCACCCTACAGGGTCCCCAGTACTTC
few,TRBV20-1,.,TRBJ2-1,CSARISLDNEQFF,TGCAGTGCTAGAATCTCCCTAGACAATGAGCAGTTCTTC
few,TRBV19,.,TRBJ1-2,CASSRAGNYGYTF,TGTGCCAGTAGTAGAGCAGGGAACTATGGCTACACCTTC
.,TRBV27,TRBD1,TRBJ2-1,CASRLTGGGYNEQFF,TGTGCCAGCAGACTCACAGGGGGTGGCTACAATGAGCAGTTCTTC
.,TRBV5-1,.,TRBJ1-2,CASSLGQGGGYGYTF,TGCGCCAGCAGCTTGGGGCAGGGCGGAGGCTATGGCTACACCTTC
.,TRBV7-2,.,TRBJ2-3,CASSQRKHTDTQYF,TGTGCCAGCAGCCAAAGAAAACACACAGATACGCAGTATTTT
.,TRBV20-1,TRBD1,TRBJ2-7,CSALNSQGATYEQYF,TGCAGTGCTTTAAACTCCCAGGGGGCCACCTACGAGCAGTACTTC
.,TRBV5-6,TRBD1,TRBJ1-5,CASSTNRQGNQPQHF,TGTGCCAGCAGCACGAACCGACAGGGTAATCAGCCCCAGCATTTT
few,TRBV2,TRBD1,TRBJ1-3,CASSEAGPMTGPKTFSGNTIYF,TGTGCCAGCAGTGAAGCAGGGCCCATGACAGGGCCGAAAACTTTCTCTGGAAACACCATATATTTT
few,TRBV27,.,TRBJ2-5,CASSSQLQGNHQETQYF,TGTGCCAGCAGTAGCCAATTACAGGGAAATCACCAAGAGACCCAGTACTTC
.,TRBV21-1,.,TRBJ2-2,CASSKRSRGANTGELFF,TGTGCCAGCAGCAAACGGAGCAGGGGGGCGAACACCGGGGAGCTGTTTTTT
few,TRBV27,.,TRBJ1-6,CASTPSGNNSPLHF,TGTGCCAGCACCCCCAGCGGGAATAATTCACCCCTCCACTTT
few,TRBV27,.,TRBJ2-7,CASDPFEGSYEQYF,TGTGCCAGCGATCCCTTTGAGGGGTCCTACGAGCAGTACTTC
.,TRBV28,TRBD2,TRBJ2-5,CASRPSLGLAWETQYF,TGTGCCAGCAGGCCTTCCCTTGGACTAGCGTGGGAGACCCAGTACTTC
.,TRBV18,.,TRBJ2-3,CASSPRQFPTASDTQYF,TGTGCCAGCTCACCTAGGCAGTTCCCCACCGCCTCGGATACGCAGTATTTT
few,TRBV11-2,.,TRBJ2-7,CASSSQFEQYF,TGTGCCAGCAGCTCCCAGTTCGAGCAGTACTTC
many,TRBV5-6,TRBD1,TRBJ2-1,CASSLDRVYNEQFF,TGTGCCAGCAGCCTAGACAGGGTTTACAATGAGCAGTTCTTC
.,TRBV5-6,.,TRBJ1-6,CASASGRRNSPLHF,TGTGCCAGCGCCTCGGGACGGCGAAATTCACCCCTCCACTTT
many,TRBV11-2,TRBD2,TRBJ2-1,CASSLVRTRGNEQFF,TGTGCCAGCAGCCTCGTACGGACTAGGGGCAATGAGCAGTTCTTC
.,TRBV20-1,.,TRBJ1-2,CSATNSQGIYGYTF,TGCAGTGCTACCAACTCCCAGGGTATCTATGGCTACACCTTC
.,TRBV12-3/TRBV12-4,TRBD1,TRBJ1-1,CASSPGQGQRSAFF,TGTGCCAGCAGTCCGGGACAGGGGCAAAGATCGGCTTTCTTT
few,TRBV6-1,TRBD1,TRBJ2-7,CASSQSGTGAYEQYF,TGTGCCAGCAGCCAATCAGGGACAGGGGCCTACGAGCAGTACTTC
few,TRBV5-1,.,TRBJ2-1,CASSETPSHNEQFF,TGCGCCAGCAGCGAGACCCCCAGTCACAATGAGCAGTTCTTC
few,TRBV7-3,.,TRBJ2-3,CASSPTGDITQYF,TGTGCCAGCAGCCCCACTGGGGACATCACGCAGTATTTT
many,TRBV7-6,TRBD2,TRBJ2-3,CASSRTTSGNTADTQYF,TGTGCCAGCAGCCGTACGACTAGCGGTAATACAGCAGATACGCAGTATTTT
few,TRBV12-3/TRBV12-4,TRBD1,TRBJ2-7,CASSGLWTGRTYEQYF,TGTGCCAGCAGTGGTCTTTGGACAGGGAGGACCTACGAGCAGTACTTC
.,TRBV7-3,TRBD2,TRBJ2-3,CASSLYGGGPADTQYF,TGTGCCAGCAGCTTATACGGGGGAGGGCCCGCAGATACGCAGTATTTT
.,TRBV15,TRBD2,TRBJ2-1,CATSRDPPLGSGKKSGNEQFF,TGTGCCACCAGCAGAGATCCACCTTTAGGTAGCGGGAAGAAAAGCGGCAATGAGCAGTTCTTC
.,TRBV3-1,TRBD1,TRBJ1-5,CACSQGMGTGGIQPQHF,TGTGCCTGCAGCCAAGGAATGGGGACAGGGGGAATTCAGCCCCAGCATTTT
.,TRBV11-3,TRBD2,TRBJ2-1,CASSLASLAGSVNEQFF,TGTGCCAGCAGCTTAGCCTCACTAGCGGGTTCGGTCAATGAGCAGTTCTTC
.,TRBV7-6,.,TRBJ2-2,CASSLGSRGNTGELFF,TGTGCCAGCAGCTTAGGGTCCAGGGGGAACACCGGGGAGCTGTTTTTT
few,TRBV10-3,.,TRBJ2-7,CAISVKDSEAYEQYF,TGTGCCATCTCAGTGAAGGACAGCGAGGCCTACGAGCAGTACTTC
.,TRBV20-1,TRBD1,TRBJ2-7,CSARDTQSGTGSYEQYF,TGCAGTGCTAGAGATACCCAGTCCGGGACAGGGTCCTACGAGCAGTACTTC
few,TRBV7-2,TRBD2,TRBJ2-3,CASSLDSSGDTQYF,TGTGCCAGCAGCTTAGACTCTAGCGGAGATACGCAGTATTTT
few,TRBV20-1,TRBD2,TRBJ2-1,CSARMSGSSYNEQFF,TGCAGTGCTAGAATGAGCGGGAGCTCCTACAATGAGCAGTTCTTC
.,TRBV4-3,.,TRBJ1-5,CASSQYHYEGVSGPQHF,TGCGCCAGCAGCCAATATCACTACGAGGGAGTCAGCGGACCCCAGCATTTT
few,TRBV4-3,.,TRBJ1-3,CASSQAGDGNTIYF,TGCGCCAGCAGCCAAGCAGGGGATGGAAACACCATATATTTT